A selection of T cell receptor beta chains follows, all from one sample in a study of blood T cell repertoires in COVID-19. Repertoires were generated with immunoSEQ multiplex PCR, while TCRdb's copy carries only in-frame clones and drops some. The sample lists approximately 52,000 clones, approximately 86% occurring once. Sequencing was done on a sample of peripheral blood. The receptors shown here come from a man between 60 and 75 years old with acute or convalescent COVID-19. CDR3s leave out the opening cysteine and the closing phenylalanine or tryptophan. Where a row states a size, it is once, few, many or the class of an expanded clone; other rows omit it.

size	J	V	CDR3
NA	TRBJ2-7	TRBV7-6	ASSSPGTGIYEQY
NA	TRBJ2-1	TRBV13	ASSELADNYNEQF
NA	TRBJ1-1	TRBV10-1	ASREGANTEAF
NA	TRBJ2-7	TRBV7-6	ASSSQPGQGSYEQY
NA	TRBJ2-5	TRBV6-5	ASRGRSPETQY
NA	TRBJ2-4	TRBV28	ASSFVSEGLAKNIQY
NA	TRBJ1-6	TRBV12-2	ASPSDRVRALASSPLH
NA	TRBJ2-5	TRBV6-5	ASSYGDRRQETQY
NA	TRBJ1-5	TRBV6-5	ASSPDRGNQPQH
NA	TRBJ2-7	TRBV11-2	ASSYRFSGVHEQY
NA	TRBJ1-1	TRBV7-9	ASSSTGANTEAF
once	TRBJ1-2	TRBV6-5	ASSTHRVLYGYT
NA	TRBJ2-2	TRBV2	ASRSSVETGELF
once	TRBJ2-7	TRBV28	ASSSYSGGRNEQY
NA	TRBJ1-4	TRBV7-2	ASSTLTGYKLF
NA	TRBJ2-1	TRBV11-2	ASSLSGKPSNEQF
NA	TRBJ1-3	TRBV6-5	ASTQSGNTIY
NA	TRBJ2-7	TRBV19	ASTAGLGLYEQY
once	TRBJ2-1	TRBV7-9	ASNLGLAGSYNEQF
NA	TRBJ2-7	TRBV7-9	ASSLMGLAGGHEQY
NA	TRBJ2-2	TRBV7-2	ASRPLQGRTGELF
NA	TRBJ1-1	TRBV6-2/TRBV6-3	ASSYLGTGNTEAF
NA	TRBJ2-4	TRBV4-1	ASSQARVSSAQY
NA	TRBJ1-1	TRBV28	ASTFAGRTLNTEAF
NA	TRBJ1-1	TRBV27	ASSLSSRGPEAF
NA	TRBJ2-7	TRBV5-1	ASSSTSDRLIISYEQY
NA	TRBJ1-2	TRBV4-1	ASSQDRGPNYGYT
NA	TRBJ2-1	TRBV11-2	ASSKPIAGGILYNEQF
few	TRBJ2-1	TRBV9	ASSVVISGGAGEQF
many	TRBJ2-1	TRBV9	ASSVAGANYNEQF
NA	TRBJ1-6	TRBV7-9	ASRTGNYNSPLH
few	TRBJ1-2	TRBV2	ASSEGRWTGYT